This TCR beta chain was documented in a study of vaccination effects on CD4 cells after COVID-19. On this clone itself: Its antigen is undetermined.

The data were produced by immunoSEQ multiplex PCR, yet TCRdb's version contains in-frame clones alone and is incomplete. The table lists fewer than 85,000 clones, 70% to 75% of them singletons. Cells that had been cultured for 9 to 10 days were the source of isolated CD4+ T cells. Each person got two doses of an mRNA SARS-CoV-2 vaccine, BNT162b2 or mRNA-1273. The study found no prior SARS-CoV-2 infection in the vaccine recipients, who tested negative for nucleocapsid antibodies. Looked up from germline, CDR1 is SEHNR and CDR2 is FQNEAQ (reference sequence). The V and J ends lost 5 bases and 0 bases, in that order; junction bases with no gene match: 15. The CDR3 length is 20 residues.

The source of this sequence is a human donor who received a COVID-19 vaccine. The chain combines TRBV7-9 with TRBJ2-2; 10 bases align to TRBD1. Here the sequenced sample was CD4+ T cells from PBMCs cultured without peptide, taken after COVID-19 vaccination. The CDR3 here is CASSTQRVGTGVSNTGELFF. DNA for the CDR3: TGTGCCAGCAGCACACAAAGGGTTGGGACAGGGGTTTCGAACACCGGGGAGCTGTTTTTT.